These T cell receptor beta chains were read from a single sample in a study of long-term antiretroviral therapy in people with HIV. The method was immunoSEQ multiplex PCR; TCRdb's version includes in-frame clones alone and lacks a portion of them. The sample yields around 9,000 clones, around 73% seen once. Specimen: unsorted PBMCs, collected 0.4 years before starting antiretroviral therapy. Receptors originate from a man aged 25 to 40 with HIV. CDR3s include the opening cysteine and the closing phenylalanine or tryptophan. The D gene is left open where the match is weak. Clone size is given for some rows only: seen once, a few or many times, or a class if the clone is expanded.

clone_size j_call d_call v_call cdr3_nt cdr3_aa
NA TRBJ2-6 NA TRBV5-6 TGTGCCAGCAGCTTGCAGGTTAACTCTGGGGCCAACGTCCTGACTTTC CASSLQVNSGANVLTF
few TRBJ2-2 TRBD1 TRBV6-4 TGTGCCAGCAGTGAGGGACAGGACACCGGGGAGCTGTTTTTT CASSEGQDTGELFF
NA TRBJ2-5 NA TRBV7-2 TGTGCCAGCAGCCACCCCCCCAGGGGTACCAGGTTACAAGAGACCCAGTACTTC CASSHPPRGTRLQETQYF
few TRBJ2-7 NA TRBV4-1 TGCGCCAGCAGCCCTGGGGGGTACGAGCAGTACTTC CASSPGGYEQYF
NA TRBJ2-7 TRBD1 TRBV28 TGTGCCAGCAGTATACTTGGGACAGGGGGCTGGAACGAGCAGTACTTC CASSILGTGGWNEQYF
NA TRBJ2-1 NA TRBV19 TGTGCCAGTAAACTGTATCGGGGGGCTCCCTACAATGAGCAGTTCTTC CASKLYRGAPYNEQFF
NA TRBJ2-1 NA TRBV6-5 TGTGCCAGCAGTTCTGGGACGTACAATGAGCAGTTCTTC CASSSGTYNEQFF
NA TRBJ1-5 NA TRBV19 TGTGCCAGTAGCGGCCATAGCAATCAGCCCCAGCATTTT CASSGHSNQPQHF
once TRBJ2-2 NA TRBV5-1 TGCGCCAGCAGCTTGGAGAACAGAGGGGAGCTGTTTTTT CASSLENRGELFF
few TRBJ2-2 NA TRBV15 TGTGCCACCAGCAGCCTCGCCCTAAACACCGGGGAGCTGTTTTTT CATSSLALNTGELFF
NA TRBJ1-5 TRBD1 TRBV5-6 TGTGCCAGCAGCTTGGACAGGGGAGGACAGCCCCAGCATTTT CASSLDRGGQPQHF
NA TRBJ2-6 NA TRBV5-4 TGTGCCAGCAGCTTGGGGGGGTGGGCCAACGTCCTGACTTTC CASSLGGWANVLTF
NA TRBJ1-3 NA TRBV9 TGTGCCAGCAGCGCCCTCTCTGGAAACACCATATATTTT CASSALSGNTIYF
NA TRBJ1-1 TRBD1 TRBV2 TGTGCCAGCAGTCGACAGGGGATTCGGACTGAAGCTTTCTTT CASSRQGIRTEAFF
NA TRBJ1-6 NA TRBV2 TGTGCCAGCACCTTCCGACAGCCAGCTAATTCACCCCTCCACTTT CASTFRQPANSPLHF
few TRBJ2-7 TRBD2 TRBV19 TGTGCCAGTCAGCTAGCGGGAGGATACGAGCAGTACTTC CASQLAGGYEQYF